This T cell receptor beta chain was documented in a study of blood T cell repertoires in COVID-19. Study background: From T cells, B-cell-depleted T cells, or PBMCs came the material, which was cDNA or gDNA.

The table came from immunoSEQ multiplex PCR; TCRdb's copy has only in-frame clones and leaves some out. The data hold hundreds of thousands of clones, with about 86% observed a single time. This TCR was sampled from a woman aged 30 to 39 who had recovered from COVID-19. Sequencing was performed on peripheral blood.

CDR3 in DNA: TGTGCCAGCAGTCGCGGACTAGCGGGAGAGTGGGTCACAGATACGCAGTATTTT. Protein sequence: CASSRGLAGEWVTDTQYF. The chain links TRBV6-6 to TRBJ2-3, with TRBD2 matching over 13 bases. Germline loops: CDR1 MNHNY, CDR2 SVGAGI (reference sequence). This CDR3 has 18 residues. The V gene end was trimmed by 5 bases and the J gene end by 2 bases; junction bases not matched to a gene: 10.